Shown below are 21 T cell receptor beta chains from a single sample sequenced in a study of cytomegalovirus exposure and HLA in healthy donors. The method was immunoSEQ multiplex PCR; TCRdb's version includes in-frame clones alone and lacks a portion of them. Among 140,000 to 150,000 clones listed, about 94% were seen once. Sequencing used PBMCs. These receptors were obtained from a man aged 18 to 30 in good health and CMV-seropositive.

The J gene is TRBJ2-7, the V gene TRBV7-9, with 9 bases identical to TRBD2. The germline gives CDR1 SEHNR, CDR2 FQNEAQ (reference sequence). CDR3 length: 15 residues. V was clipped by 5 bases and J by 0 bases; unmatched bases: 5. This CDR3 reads CASSRTSGPSYEQYF. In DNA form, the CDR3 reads TGTGCCAGCAGCCGTACTAGCGGGCCCTCCTACGAGCAGTACTTC. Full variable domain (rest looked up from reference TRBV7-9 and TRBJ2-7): DTGVSQNPRHKITKRGQNVTFRCDPISEHNRLYWYRQTLGQGPEFLTYFQNEAQLEKSRLLSDRFSAERPKGSFSTLEIQRTEQGDSAMYLCASSRTSGPSYEQYFGPGTRLTVT.

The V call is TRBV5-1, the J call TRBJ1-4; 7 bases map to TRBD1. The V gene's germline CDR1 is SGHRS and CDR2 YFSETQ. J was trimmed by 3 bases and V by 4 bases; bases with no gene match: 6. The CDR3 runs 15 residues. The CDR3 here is CASSRDRVPNEKLFF. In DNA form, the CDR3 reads TGCGCCAGCAGCCGCGACAGGGTACCTAATGAAAAACTGTTTTTT.

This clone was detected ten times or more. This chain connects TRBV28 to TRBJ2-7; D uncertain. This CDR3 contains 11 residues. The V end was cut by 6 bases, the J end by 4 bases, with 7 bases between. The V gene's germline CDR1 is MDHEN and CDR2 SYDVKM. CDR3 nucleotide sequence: TGTGCCAGCAGCTCCGCGTACGAGCAGTACTTC. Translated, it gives CASSSAYEQYF.

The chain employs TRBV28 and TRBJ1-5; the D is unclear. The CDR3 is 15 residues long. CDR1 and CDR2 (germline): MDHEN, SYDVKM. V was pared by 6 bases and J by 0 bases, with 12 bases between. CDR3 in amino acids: CASSPDTASNQPQHF. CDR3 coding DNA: TGTGCCAGCAGCCCAGACACTGCTAGCAATCAGCCCCAGCATTTT.

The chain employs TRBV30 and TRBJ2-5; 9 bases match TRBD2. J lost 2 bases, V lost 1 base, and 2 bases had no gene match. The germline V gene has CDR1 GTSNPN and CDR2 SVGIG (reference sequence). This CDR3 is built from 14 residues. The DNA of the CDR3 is TGTGCCTGGAGTGGGACTAGCGTTCAAGAGACCCAGTACTTC. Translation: CAWSGTSVQETQYF.

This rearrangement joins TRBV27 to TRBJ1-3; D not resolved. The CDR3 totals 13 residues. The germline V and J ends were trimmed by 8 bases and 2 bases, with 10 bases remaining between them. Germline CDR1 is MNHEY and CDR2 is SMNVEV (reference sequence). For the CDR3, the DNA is TGTGCCAGCCGGGGAATAGCTGGAAACACCATATATTTT. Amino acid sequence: CASRGIAGNTIYF.

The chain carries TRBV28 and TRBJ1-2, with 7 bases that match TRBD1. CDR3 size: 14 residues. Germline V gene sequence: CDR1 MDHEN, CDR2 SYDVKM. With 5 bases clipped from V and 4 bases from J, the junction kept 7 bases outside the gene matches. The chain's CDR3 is CASSRQGSVYGYTF. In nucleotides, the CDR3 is TGTGCCAGCAGTCGACAGGGTTCGGTCTATGGCTACACCTTC.

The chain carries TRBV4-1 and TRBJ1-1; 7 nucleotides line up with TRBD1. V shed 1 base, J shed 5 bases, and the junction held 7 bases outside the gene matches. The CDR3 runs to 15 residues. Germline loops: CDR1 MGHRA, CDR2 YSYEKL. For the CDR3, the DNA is TGCGCCAGCAGCCAAGTGTTCGACAGGGCGACTGAAGCTTTCTTT. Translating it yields CASSQVFDRATEAFF.

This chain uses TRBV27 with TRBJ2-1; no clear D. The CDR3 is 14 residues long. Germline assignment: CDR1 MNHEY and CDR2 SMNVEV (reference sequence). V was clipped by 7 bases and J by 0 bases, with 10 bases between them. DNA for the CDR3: TGTGCCAGCACGTCCACAGCCTCCTACAATGAGCAGTTCTTC. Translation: CASTSTASYNEQFF.

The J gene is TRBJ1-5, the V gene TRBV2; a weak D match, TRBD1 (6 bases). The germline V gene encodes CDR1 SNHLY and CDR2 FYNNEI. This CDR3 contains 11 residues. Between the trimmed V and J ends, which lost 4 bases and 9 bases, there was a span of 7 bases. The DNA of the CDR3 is TGTGCCAGCAGTGCCAGGGGGCCCCAGCATTTT. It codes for CASSARGPQHF.

The CDR3 sequence is CASSPTSGPGEQYF. DNA for the CDR3: TGTGCCAGCAGCCCGACTAGCGGGCCGGGCGAGCAGTACTTC. This rearrangement joins TRBV4-2 to TRBJ2-7; 10 bases map to TRBD2. The length of the CDR3 is 14 residues. CDR1 and CDR2 from the germline V gene are LGHNA and YNFKEQ. With 4 bases clipped from V and 6 bases from J, the junction kept 6 bases outside the gene matches.

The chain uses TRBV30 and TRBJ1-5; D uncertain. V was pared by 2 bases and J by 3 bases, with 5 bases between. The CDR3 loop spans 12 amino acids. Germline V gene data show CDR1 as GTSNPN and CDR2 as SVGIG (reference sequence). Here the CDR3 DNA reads TGTGCCTGGAGTCCTAACAATCAGCCCCAGCATTTT. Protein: CAWSPNNQPQHF.

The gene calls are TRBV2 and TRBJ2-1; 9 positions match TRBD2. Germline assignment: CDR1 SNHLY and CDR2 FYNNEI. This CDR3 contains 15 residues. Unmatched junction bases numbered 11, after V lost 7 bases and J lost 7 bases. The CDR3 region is CASKKKAGGTNEQFF. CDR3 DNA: TGTGCCAGCAAGAAGAAGGCGGGAGGGACAAATGAGCAGTTCTTC.

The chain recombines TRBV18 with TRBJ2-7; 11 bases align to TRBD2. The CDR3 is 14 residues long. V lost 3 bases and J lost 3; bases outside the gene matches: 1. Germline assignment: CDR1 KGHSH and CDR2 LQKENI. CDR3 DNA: TGTGCCAGCTCACCGACTAGCGGGGTCTACGAGCAGTACTTC. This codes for CASSPTSGVYEQYF.

CDR3 sequence: CASSLSVRQALNWETQYF. For the CDR3, the DNA is TGCGCCAGCAGCCTGAGTGTCAGACAGGCTCTGAATTGGGAGACCCAGTACTTC. This chain connects TRBV5-1 to TRBJ2-5; weak D call: TRBD1 (6 bases). The CDR3 has 18 amino acids. Germline CDR1 reads SGHRS; CDR2 reads YFSETQ. Trimming took 4 bases from V and 5 from J, leaving 27 bases between them.

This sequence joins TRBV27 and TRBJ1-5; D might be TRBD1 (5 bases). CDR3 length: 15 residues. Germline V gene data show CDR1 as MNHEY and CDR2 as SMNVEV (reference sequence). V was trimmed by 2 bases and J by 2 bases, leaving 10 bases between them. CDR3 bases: TGTGCCAGCAGTTTAGGGGGGATGGGCAATCAGCCCCAGCATTTT. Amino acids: CASSLGGMGNQPQHF.

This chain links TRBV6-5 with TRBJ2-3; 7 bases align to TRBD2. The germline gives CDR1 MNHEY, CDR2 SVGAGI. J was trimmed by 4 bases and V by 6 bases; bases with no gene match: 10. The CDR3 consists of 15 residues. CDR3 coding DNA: TGTGCCAGCAGAACGACTAGCCTGTTACCAGATACGCAGTATTTT. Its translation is CASRTTSLLPDTQYF.

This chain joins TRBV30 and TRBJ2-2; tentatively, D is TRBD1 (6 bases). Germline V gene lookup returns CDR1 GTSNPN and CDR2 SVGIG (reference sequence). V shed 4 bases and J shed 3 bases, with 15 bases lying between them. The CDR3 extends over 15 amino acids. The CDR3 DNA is TGTGCCTGGAACAGGGACCTGAGGGACACCGGGGAGCTGTTTTTT. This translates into CAWNRDLRDTGELFF. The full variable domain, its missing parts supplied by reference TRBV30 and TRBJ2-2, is SQTIHQWPATLVQPVGSPLSLECTVEGTSNPNLYWYRQAAGRGLQLLFYSVGIGQISSEVPQNLSASRPQDRQFILSSKKLLLSDSGFYLCAWNRDLRDTGELFFGEGSRLTVL.

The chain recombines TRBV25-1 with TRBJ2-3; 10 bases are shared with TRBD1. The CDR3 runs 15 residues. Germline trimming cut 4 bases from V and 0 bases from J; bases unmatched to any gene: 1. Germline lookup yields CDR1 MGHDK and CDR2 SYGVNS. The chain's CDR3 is CASSGQGASTDTQYF. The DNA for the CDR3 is TGTGCCAGCAGTGGACAGGGGGCTAGCACAGATACGCAGTATTTT. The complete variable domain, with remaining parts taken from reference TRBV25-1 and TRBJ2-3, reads EADIYQTPRYLVIGTGKKITLECSQTMGHDKMYWYQQDPGMELHLIHYSYGVNSTEKGDLSSESTVSRIRTEHFPLTLESARPSHTSQYLCASSGQGASTDTQYFGPGTRLTVL.

This CDR3 reads CASSRPSPGDEQYF. The CDR3 nucleotides read TGTGCCAGCAGTCGGCCCAGTCCCGGGGACGAGCAGTACTTC. The rearrangement uses TRBV2 and TRBJ2-7, with D possibly being TRBD2 (5 bases). The CDR3 contains 14 residues. V gave up 5 bases and J gave up 5 bases, with 16 bases separating them. Germline V lookup: CDR1 SNHLY, CDR2 FYNNEI.

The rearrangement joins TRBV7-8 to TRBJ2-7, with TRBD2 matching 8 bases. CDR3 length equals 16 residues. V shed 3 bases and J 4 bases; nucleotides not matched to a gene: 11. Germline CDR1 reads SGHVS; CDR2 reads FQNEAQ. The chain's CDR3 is CASSLGVGLADYEQYF. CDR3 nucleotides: TGTGCCAGCAGCTTGGGGGTTGGACTAGCTGATTACGAGCAGTACTTC. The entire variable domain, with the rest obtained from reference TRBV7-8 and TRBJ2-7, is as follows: GAGVSQSPRYKVAKRGQDVALRCDPISGHVSLFWYQQALGQGPEFLTYFQNEAQLDKSGLPSDRFFAERPEGSVSTLKIQRTQQEDSAVYLCASSLGVGLADYEQYFGPGTRLTVT.